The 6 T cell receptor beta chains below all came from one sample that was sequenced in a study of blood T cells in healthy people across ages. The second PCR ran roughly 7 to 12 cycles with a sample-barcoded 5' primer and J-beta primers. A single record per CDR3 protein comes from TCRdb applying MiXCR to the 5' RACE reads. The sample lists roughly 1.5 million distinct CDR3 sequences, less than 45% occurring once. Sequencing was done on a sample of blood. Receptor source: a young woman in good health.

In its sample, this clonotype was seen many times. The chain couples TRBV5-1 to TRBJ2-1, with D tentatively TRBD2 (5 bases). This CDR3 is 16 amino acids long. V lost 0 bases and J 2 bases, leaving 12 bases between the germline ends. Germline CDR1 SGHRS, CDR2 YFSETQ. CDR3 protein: CASSLAGLATYNEQFF. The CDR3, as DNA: TGCGCCAGCAGCTTGGCCGGTCTAGCTACCTACAATGAGCAGTTCTTC.

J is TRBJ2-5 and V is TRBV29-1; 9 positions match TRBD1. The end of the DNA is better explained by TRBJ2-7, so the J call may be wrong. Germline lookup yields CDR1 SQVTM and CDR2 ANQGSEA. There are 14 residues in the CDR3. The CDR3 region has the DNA TGCAGCGTTGGTGGGGGACAGGGAGGCCACGAGCAGTACTTC. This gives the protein CSVGGGQGGHEQYF.

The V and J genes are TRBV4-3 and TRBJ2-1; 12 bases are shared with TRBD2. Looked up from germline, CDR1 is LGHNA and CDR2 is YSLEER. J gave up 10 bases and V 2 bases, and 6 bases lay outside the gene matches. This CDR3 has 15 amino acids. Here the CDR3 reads CASSQPGLAGIEQFF. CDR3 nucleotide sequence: TGCGCCAGCAGCCAACCGGGACTAGCGGGTATAGAGCAGTTCTTC.

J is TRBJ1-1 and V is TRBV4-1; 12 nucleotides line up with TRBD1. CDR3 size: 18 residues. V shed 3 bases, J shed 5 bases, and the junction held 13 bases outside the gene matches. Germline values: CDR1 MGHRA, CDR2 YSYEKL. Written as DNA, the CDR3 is TGCGCCAGCAGCCAGAAGGAGGGACAGGGGGCGCAGACTACTGAAGCTTTCTTT. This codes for CASSQKEGQGAQTTEAFF.

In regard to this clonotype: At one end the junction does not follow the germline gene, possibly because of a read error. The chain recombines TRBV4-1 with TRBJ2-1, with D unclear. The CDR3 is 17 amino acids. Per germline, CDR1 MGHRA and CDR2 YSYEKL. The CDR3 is CSSSPVELSTSYNEQFF. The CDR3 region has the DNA TGCTCCAGCAGCCCTGTTGAACTCTCTACGTCCTACAATGAGCAGTTCTTC.

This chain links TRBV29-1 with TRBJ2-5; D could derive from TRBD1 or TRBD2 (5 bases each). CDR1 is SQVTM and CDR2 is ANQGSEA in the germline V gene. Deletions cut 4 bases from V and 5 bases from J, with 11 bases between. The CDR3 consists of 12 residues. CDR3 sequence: CSVVEGMETQYF. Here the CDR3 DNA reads TGCAGCGTTGTAGAGGGGATGGAGACCCAGTACTTC.